Many counts were recorded for the clone carrying this TCR beta chain. Its antigen remains unidentified. Looked up from germline, CDR1 is LGHDT and CDR2 is YNNKEL (reference sequence). This CDR3 is built from 21 residues. V dropped 0 bases and J dropped 0; count of bases not matched to a gene: 19. The record originates from a study of T-cell memory formation after mild COVID-19. At the level of the study: Clusters were largely donor specific. The study's findings and limits: Some SARS-CoV-2-responding clones were already detected in memory before infection. Day 15 to 85 contractors were CD4/CD8 balanced; later expanders leaned CD4+.

5'RACE with constant-segment primers built TCRalpha and TCRbeta cDNA libraries with UMIs. Via MiXCR, TCRdb re-called the 5' RACE reads, giving one row per CDR3 protein. The sample carries about 250,000 distinct CDR3 sequences, less than 20% recorded once. The receptor was derived from an adult woman who had mild COVID-19 (a few samples of this study predate the infection). Cell type and time point are not known. This rearrangement joins TRBV3-1 to TRBJ2-5; 7 bases line up with TRBD2. The sample was PBMCs or a T cell subset sorted from them (not recorded which). This CDR3 is CASSQDKGWGLRQPYQETQYF. CDR3 DNA sequence: TGTGCCAGCAGCCAAGATAAGGGGTGGGGACTACGTCAACCGTACCAAGAGACCCAGTACTTC.